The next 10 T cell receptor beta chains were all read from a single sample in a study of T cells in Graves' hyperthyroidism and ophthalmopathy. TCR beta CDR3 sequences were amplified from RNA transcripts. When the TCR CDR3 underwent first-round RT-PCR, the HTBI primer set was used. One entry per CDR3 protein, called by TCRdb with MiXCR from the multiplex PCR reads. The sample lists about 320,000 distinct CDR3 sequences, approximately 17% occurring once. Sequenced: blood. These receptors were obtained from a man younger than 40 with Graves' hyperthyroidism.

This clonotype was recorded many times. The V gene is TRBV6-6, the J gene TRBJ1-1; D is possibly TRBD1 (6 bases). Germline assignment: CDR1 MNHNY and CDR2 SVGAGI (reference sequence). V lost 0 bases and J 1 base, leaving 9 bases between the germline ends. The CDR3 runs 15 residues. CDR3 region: CASSYSGASNTEAFF. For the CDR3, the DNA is TGTGCCAGCAGTTACTCGGGGGCCTCGAACACTGAAGCTTTCTTT.

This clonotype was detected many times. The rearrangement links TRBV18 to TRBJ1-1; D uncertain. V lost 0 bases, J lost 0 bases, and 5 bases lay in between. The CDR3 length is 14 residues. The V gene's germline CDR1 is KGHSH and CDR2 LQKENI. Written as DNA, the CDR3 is TGTGCCAGCTCACCACCCATCATGAACACTGAAGCTTTCTTT. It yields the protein CASSPPIMNTEAFF.

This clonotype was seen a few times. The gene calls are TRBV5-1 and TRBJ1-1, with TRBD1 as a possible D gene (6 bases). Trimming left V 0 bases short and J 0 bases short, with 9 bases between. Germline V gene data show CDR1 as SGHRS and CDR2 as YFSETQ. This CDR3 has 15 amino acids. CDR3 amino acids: CASSLGTDLNTEAFF. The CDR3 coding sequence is TGCGCCAGCAGCTTGGGGACAGACCTGAACACTGAAGCTTTCTTT.

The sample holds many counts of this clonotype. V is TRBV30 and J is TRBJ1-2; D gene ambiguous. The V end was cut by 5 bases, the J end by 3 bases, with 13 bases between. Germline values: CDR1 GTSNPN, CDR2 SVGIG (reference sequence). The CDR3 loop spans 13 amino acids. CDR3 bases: TGTGCCTGGGGAGCGAGACTGGACTATGGCTACACCTTC. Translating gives CAWGARLDYGYTF.

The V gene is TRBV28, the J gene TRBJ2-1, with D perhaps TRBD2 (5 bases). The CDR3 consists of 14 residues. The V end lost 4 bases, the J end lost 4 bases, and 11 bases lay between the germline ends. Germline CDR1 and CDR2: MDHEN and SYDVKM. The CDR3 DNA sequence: TGTGCCAGCAGTTCGAGACTACAATACAATGAGCAGTTCTTC. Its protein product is CASSSRLQYNEQFF.

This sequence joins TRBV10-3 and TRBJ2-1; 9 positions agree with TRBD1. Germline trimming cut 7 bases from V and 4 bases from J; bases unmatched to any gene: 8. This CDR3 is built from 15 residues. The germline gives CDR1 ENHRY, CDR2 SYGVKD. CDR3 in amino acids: CAITEGQGKYNEQFF. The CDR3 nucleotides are TGTGCCATCACCGAGGGACAGGGAAAATACAATGAGCAGTTCTTC.

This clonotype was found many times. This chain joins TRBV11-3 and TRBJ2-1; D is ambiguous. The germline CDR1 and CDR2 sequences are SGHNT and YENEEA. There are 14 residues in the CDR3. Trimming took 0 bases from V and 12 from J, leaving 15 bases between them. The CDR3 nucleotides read TGTGCCAGCAGCTTAGATCCCTGGGTAGGTGGGCAGTTCTTC. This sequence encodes CASSLDPWVGGQFF.

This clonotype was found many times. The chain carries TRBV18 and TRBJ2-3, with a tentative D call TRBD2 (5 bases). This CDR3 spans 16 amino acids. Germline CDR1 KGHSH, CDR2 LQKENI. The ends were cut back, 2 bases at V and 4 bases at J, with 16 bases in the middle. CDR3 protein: CASSPVGMGAADTQYF. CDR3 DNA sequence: TGTGCCAGCTCACCAGTCGGGATGGGCGCCGCAGATACGCAGTATTTT.

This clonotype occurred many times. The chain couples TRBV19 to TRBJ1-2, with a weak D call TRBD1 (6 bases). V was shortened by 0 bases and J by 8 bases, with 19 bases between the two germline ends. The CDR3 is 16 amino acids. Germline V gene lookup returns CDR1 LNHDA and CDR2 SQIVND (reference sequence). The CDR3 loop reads CASSIDRFRGGIGYTF. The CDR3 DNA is TGTGCCAGTAGTATAGACAGATTCAGGGGAGGAATCGGCTACACCTTC.

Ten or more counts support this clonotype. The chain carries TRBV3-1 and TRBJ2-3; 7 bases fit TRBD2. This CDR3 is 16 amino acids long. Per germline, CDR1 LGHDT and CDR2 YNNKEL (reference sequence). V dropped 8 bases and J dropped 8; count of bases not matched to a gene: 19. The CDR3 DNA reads TGTGCCAGCGAAGCGGCTAGCGGATATGGGCCGGGTACGCAGTATTTT. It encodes CASEAASGYGPGTQYF.